This TCR beta chain was sequenced in a study of blood T cell repertoires in COVID-19. TCRdb's copy holds only in-frame clones and misses some; the assay was immunoSEQ multiplex PCR. In the table there are over 110,000 clones, 88% of which are singletons. The clonotype comes from a human donor in a cohort sampled during active COVID-19. The source material was peripheral blood.

CDR3 sequence reads: CASSAISGGAQETQYF. In DNA form, the CDR3 reads TGTGCCAGCAGTGCTATTAGCGGGGGGGCACAAGAGACCCAGTACTTC. This chain connects TRBV6-1 to TRBJ2-5, with 11 bases identical to TRBD2. V dropped 4 bases and J dropped 2; count of bases not matched to a gene: 6. This CDR3 spans 16 amino acids. The germline gives CDR1 MNHNS, CDR2 SASEGT.